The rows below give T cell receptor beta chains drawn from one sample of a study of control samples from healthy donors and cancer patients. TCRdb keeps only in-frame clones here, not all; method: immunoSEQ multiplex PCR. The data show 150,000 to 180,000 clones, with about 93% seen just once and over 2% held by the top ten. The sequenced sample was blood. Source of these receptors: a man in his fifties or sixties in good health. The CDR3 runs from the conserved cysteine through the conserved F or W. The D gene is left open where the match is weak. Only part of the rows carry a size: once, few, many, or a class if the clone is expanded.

TGCGCCAGCAGCTTGGCCCAGACCGGGAGCACTGAAGCTTTCTTT,CASSLAQTGSTEAFF,TRBJ1-1,-,TRBV5-1,-,15
TGTGCCATCAGTGCTCCAGGGACCAATAGAGGCGACTACGAGCAGTACTTC,CAISAPGTNRGDYEQYF,TRBJ2-7,-,TRBV10-3,-,17
TGTGCCAGCAGTCACGGGACAGGGGTGACGGGCCAAGAGACCCAGTACTTC,CASSHGTGVTGQETQYF,TRBJ2-5,TRBD1,TRBV6-6,-,17
TGCGCCAGCAGCCAAGGACTAGCGGGTACCTACGAGCAGTACTTC,CASSQGLAGTYEQYF,TRBJ2-7,TRBD2,TRBV4-1,-,15
TGCGCCAGCAGCCAAGGGGGCCATGAAGCTTTCTTT,CASSQGGHEAFF,TRBJ1-1,-,TRBV4-1,-,12
TGTGCCAGCAGTTTTCGGCCAGGGTCGGAGGAAAAACTGTTTTTT,CASSFRPGSEEKLFF,TRBJ1-4,-,TRBV28,-,15
TGTGCCAGCAGGGACAGGAATCAGCCCCAGCATTTT,CASRDRNQPQHF,TRBJ1-5,TRBD1,TRBV2,-,12
TGTGCCAGCAGTTTTCACTCGACAGGTGAGCAGTACTTC,CASSFHSTGEQYF,TRBJ2-7,-,TRBV27,-,13
TGTGCCAGCAGCTGGGGCGGGACAGGGGACGGGTCTGGGGCCAACGTCCTGACTTTC,CASSWGGTGDGSGANVLTF,TRBJ2-6,TRBD1,TRBV5-4,-,19
TGTGCCACCAGTGATACCCGGGGGCGCGGGGAGACCCAGTACTTC,CATSDTRGRGETQYF,TRBJ2-5,-,TRBV24-1,-,15
TGTGCCAGCAGTTTAGGGAGGGGAGGCTATGGCTACACCTTC,CASSLGRGGYGYTF,TRBJ1-2,-,TRBV28,once,14
TGTGCCAGCAGCCTACGACAGGGCGCCCTCCACTTT,CASSLRQGALHF,TRBJ1-6,TRBD1,TRBV7-8,-,12
TGTGCCAGCAGCAGTACAGGGGGCGGAGGTGAAAAACTGTTTTTT,CASSSTGGGGEKLFF,TRBJ1-4,TRBD1,TRBV7-9,-,15
TGTGCCAGCAGGACCGTAAACACTGAAGCTTTCTTT,CASRTVNTEAFF,TRBJ1-1,-,TRBV6-5,-,12
TGTGCCAGCAGCAACAGGGTTCCGAACACTGAAGCTTTCTTT,CASSNRVPNTEAFF,TRBJ1-1,-,TRBV13,-,14
TGTGCCAGCAGCTTGGGACCCCTGAGGGAAAACATTCAGTACTTC,CASSLGPLRENIQYF,TRBJ2-4,-,TRBV5-5,-,15
TGTGCCAGCAGTTCCCGACAGGGGGTGGACAATGAGCAGTTCTTC,CASSSRQGVDNEQFF,TRBJ2-1,TRBD1,TRBV28,-,15
TGCGCCAGCAGCCAAGAACGGGGGGGTAGCAATCAGCCCCAGCATTTT,CASSQERGGSNQPQHF,TRBJ1-5,-,TRBV4-1,-,16
TGTGCCAGCAGAGGCGGGGGCTCCTACGAGCAGTACTTC,CASRGGGSYEQYF,TRBJ2-7,TRBD2,TRBV27,-,13
TGTGCCAGCAGCTTAGATCTCCCAGGGATACAGACCCAGTACTTC,CASSLDLPGIQTQYF,TRBJ2-5,-,TRBV7-8,-,15
TGCGCCAGCAGCCCGCTAGCCGCAGATACGCAGTATTTT,CASSPLAADTQYF,TRBJ2-3,-,TRBV5-1,-,13
TGTGCCAGCAGTTTATCGACTTTGCCTCTTGGCTACACCTTC,CASSLSTLPLGYTF,TRBJ1-2,-,TRBV28,-,14
TGTGCCAGCAGTTTGCAGGGGGCGGGTGGCTACACCTTC,CASSLQGAGGYTF,TRBJ1-2,TRBD1,TRBV28,-,13
TGTGCCAGCAGTTTAATCCCCGGTAATAGCAATCAGCCCCAGCATTTT,CASSLIPGNSNQPQHF,TRBJ1-5,-,TRBV28,-,16
TGTGCCAGCAGTAAAGCGGGAGGACCCTACAATGAGCAGTTCTTC,CASSKAGGPYNEQFF,TRBJ2-1,TRBD2,TRBV6-1,-,15
TGTGCCAGCAGCAGATTTGGAGCTAGCACAGATACGCAGTATTTT,CASSRFGASTDTQYF,TRBJ2-3,-,TRBV28,-,15
TGTGCCAGCTCACCACGGGACACAACTAATGAAAAACTGTTTTTT,CASSPRDTTNEKLFF,TRBJ1-4,-,TRBV18,-,15
TGTGCCAGTAGTGTTCTTAGCGGGAGCACAGATACGCAGTATTTT,CASSVLSGSTDTQYF,TRBJ2-3,TRBD2,TRBV19,once,15
TGTGCCAGCAGCCAGTTAGCGGGAGGGCCCTACAATGAGCAGTTCTTC,CASSQLAGGPYNEQFF,TRBJ2-1,TRBD2,TRBV3-1/TRBV3-2,-,16
TGCGCCAGCAGCCGCCTTTGGGGCTTTGGGTCACCCCTCCACTTT,CASSRLWGFGSPLHF,TRBJ1-6,-,TRBV4-1,-,15
TGTGCCAGCAGTTTTCAGGGGAGGGCCACCGGGGAGCTGTTTTTT,CASSFQGRATGELFF,TRBJ2-2,-,TRBV28,-,15
TGTGCCAGCAGCGTAGATGGGGAGGTCTCCTACGAGCAGTACTTC,CASSVDGEVSYEQYF,TRBJ2-7,-,TRBV9,-,15
TGTGCCAGCAGTTCGGGCCCCCTAGGCAATGAGCAGTTCTTC,CASSSGPLGNEQFF,TRBJ2-1,-,TRBV28,-,14
TGTGCCAGCAGTTTACCAAAAAGCGGGATTATAAACAATGAGCAGTTCTTC,CASSLPKSGIINNEQFF,TRBJ2-1,TRBD2,TRBV28,-,17
TGTGCCAGCAGTGCGACGGAGTACAATGAGCAGTTCTTC,CASSATEYNEQFF,TRBJ2-1,-,TRBV2,-,13
TGTGCCAGCAGCATGAGGGGCTTCGGTGAAAAACTGTTTTTT,CASSMRGFGEKLFF,TRBJ1-4,-,TRBV27,-,14
TGCGCCAGCAGCTCGGGAGGGGTGCGGAGCTCCTACGAGCAGTACTTC,CASSSGGVRSSYEQYF,TRBJ2-7,TRBD2,TRBV5-1,-,16
TGTGCCAGCAACGGTGGGAGGGGAAGGGACGAGCAGTACTTC,CASNGGRGRDEQYF,TRBJ2-7,TRBD2,TRBV28,-,14
TGTGCCAGCTCACGAGGGCAAGGGAACACTGAAGCTTTCTTT,CASSRGQGNTEAFF,TRBJ1-1,-,TRBV18,few,14
TGCAGTGGGTCTAGCACCTACGAGCAGTACTTC,CSGSSTYEQYF,TRBJ2-7,-,TRBV20-1,once,11
TGTGCCAGCAGCTCCCCCGCGTGGGCCGGGAGCACAGATACGCAGTATTTT,CASSSPAWAGSTDTQYF,TRBJ2-3,-,TRBV9,-,17
TGTGCCAGCATTTTGCTAGGGACAGGGCGGAGTGAGCAGTTCTTC,CASILLGTGRSEQFF,TRBJ2-1,TRBD1,TRBV2,-,15
TGTGCCAGCATTGAGGGCCCCAATGAAAAACTGTTTTTT,CASIEGPNEKLFF,TRBJ1-4,-,TRBV7-9,-,13
TGCGCCAGCAGTATTGAGCGGGAGTTAACCTACAATGAGCAGTTCTTC,CASSIERELTYNEQFF,TRBJ2-1,TRBD2,TRBV10-2,-,16
TGTGCCAGCAGCCAACGGCGAAATCCCCCCTACGAGCAGTACTTC,CASSQRRNPPYEQYF,TRBJ2-7,-,TRBV3-1/TRBV3-2,-,15
TGCAGCGTCCGAAACCCGAACACTGAAGCTTTCTTT,CSVRNPNTEAFF,TRBJ1-1,-,TRBV29-1,-,12